This is a list of T cell receptor beta chains from one sample in a study of cytomegalovirus exposure and HLA in healthy donors. This table comes from immunoSEQ multiplex PCR, and its TCRdb copy is limited to in-frame clones, with some not included. The data show some 170,000 clones, roughly 79% seen once. Sample: PBMCs. These receptors all come from a male donor in good health and CMV-seronegative. The CDR3 runs from the conserved cysteine through the conserved F or W. D genes are given only for firm matches. Size is stated for part of the rows, as once, few or many counts, or as a class when the clone is expanded.

>TRBV6-5|15|TRBD2|TRBJ2-7|NA
CASSYDPSGDYEQYF
TGTGCCAGCAGTTACGACCCTAGCGGAGATTACGAGCAGTACTTC
>TRBV19|13|NA|TRBJ2-7|NA
CASSPGISYEQYF
TGTGCCAGTAGCCCAGGGATTTCCTACGAGCAGTACTTC
>TRBV7-2|13|TRBD1|TRBJ2-7|NA
CASSFGQGYEQYF
TGTGCCAGCAGCTTCGGACAGGGATACGAGCAGTACTTC
>TRBV30|13|TRBD1|TRBJ1-5|NA
CAWSVQGKQPQHF
TGTGCCTGGAGTGTACAGGGGAAACAGCCCCAGCATTTT
>TRBV6-4|15|NA|TRBJ2-6|NA
CASSDDNSGANVLTF
TGTGCCAGCAGTGACGACAACTCTGGGGCCAACGTCCTGACTTTC
>TRBV19|15|TRBD1|TRBJ1-5|NA
CASSIPGQDNQPQHF
TGTGCCAGTAGTATCCCTGGACAGGACAATCAGCCCCAGCATTTT
>TRBV10-3|17|TRBD2|TRBJ2-1|NA
CAISDLAGVSSYNEQFF
TGTGCCATCAGTGACCTAGCGGGAGTAAGTTCCTACAATGAGCAGTTCTTC
>TRBV6-5|14|NA|TRBJ2-7|NA
CASSYGRHSGEQYF
TGTGCCAGCAGTTACGGGCGACACTCGGGGGAGCAGTACTTC
>TRBV29-1|15|NA|TRBJ1-5|NA
CSVSSGLLSNQPQHF
TGCAGCGTTTCCTCAGGCCTGCTGAGCAATCAGCCCCAGCATTTT
>TRBV18|17|NA|TRBJ2-3|NA
CASSPPRTGRATDTQYF
TGTGCCAGCTCACCTCCTCGGACAGGGAGGGCCACAGATACGCAGTATTTT
>TRBV5-8|16|NA|TRBJ1-5|few
CASSFGGGYSNQPQHF
TGTGCCAGCAGCTTTGGTGGGGGCTATAGCAATCAGCCCCAGCATTTT
>TRBV19|17|NA|TRBJ2-4|NA
CASSSPGVALAKNIQYF
TGTGCCAGTAGTAGCCCCGGGGTCGCGCTAGCCAAAAACATTCAGTACTTC
>TRBV28|15|TRBD1|TRBJ1-2|once
CASSLRSTGNYGYTF
TGTGCCAGCAGTTTGAGGTCGACAGGGAACTATGGCTACACCTTC
>TRBV6-1|16|NA|TRBJ1-5|NA
CASSVLGSYSNQPQHF
TGTGCCAGCAGTGTCCTTGGCAGTTATAGCAATCAGCCCCAGCATTTT
>TRBV11-2|17|TRBD2|TRBJ2-1|NA
CASSLKRGLAGDGEQFF
TGTGCCAGCAGCCTAAAACGGGGACTAGCGGGAGATGGTGAGCAGTTCTTC
>TRBV2|15|NA|TRBJ2-3|NA
CTSSEQMRSTDTQYF
TGTACCAGCAGTGAGCAGATGAGGAGCACAGATACGCAGTATTTT
>TRBV5-1|13|NA|TRBJ1-1|NA
CASSRGINTEAFF
TGCGCCAGCAGCAGAGGAATCAACACTGAAGCTTTCTTT
>TRBV6-5|12|TRBD2|TRBJ2-1|NA
CASSFSGVEQFF
TGTGCCAGCAGCTTTAGCGGGGTTGAGCAGTTCTTC
>TRBV4-2|14|NA|TRBJ2-3|NA
CASSQQTSTDTQYF
TGTGCCAGCAGCCAGCAAACTAGCACAGATACGCAGTATTTT
>TRBV18|14|NA|TRBJ2-2|NA
CASSPPGNTGELFF
TGTGCCAGCTCTCCCCCAGGGAACACCGGGGAGCTGTTTTTT
>TRBV6-1|11|NA|TRBJ2-3|NA
CASRRGDTQYF
TGTGCCAGCAGAAGGGGGGATACGCAGTATTTT
>TRBV6-1|12|NA|TRBJ1-2|NA
CASSRGFYGYTF
TGTGCCAGCAGCCGCGGATTCTATGGCTACACCTTC
>TRBV15|17|NA|TRBJ2-3|NA
CATSRDDEGLYTDTQYF
TGTGCCACCAGCAGAGACGATGAGGGCCTCTACACAGATACGCAGTATTTT
>TRBV2|14|NA|TRBJ2-7|NA
CASRRRDTSYEQYF
TGTGCCAGCAGACGCCGGGACACCTCCTACGAGCAGTACTTC
>TRBV9|15|NA|TRBJ1-2|NA
CASSVEEGPWDGYTF
TGTGCCAGCAGCGTAGAGGAGGGGCCATGGGATGGCTACACCTTC
>TRBV7-9|16|TRBD2|TRBJ2-1|NA
CASSLVRTSGNAEQFF
TGTGCCAGCAGCTTAGTGAGGACTAGCGGGAACGCTGAGCAGTTCTTC
>TRBV6-5|12|TRBD1|TRBJ1-6|NA
CASSRDRGPLHF
TGTGCCAGCAGCAGGGACAGGGGGCCCCTCCACTTT
>TRBV28|17|NA|TRBJ1-3|NA
CASSPWTARSSGNTIYF
TGTGCCAGCAGTCCGTGGACTGCCCGTAGCTCTGGAAACACCATATATTTT
>TRBV11-2|14|TRBD2|TRBJ2-3|NA
CASSRTSGTDTQYF
TGTGCCAGCAGCAGGACTAGTGGCACAGATACGCAGTATTTT
>TRBV18|15|NA|TRBJ1-5|NA
CASSPPQGSNQPQHF
TGTGCCAGCTCACCGCCACAGGGAAGCAATCAGCCCCAGCATTTT
>TRBV9|12|NA|TRBJ2-5|NA
CASSPNQETQYF
TGTGCCAGCAGCCCTAACCAAGAGACCCAGTACTTC
>TRBV28|11|NA|TRBJ2-1|NA
CASSSSTAWFF
TGTGCCAGCAGTTCATCCACAGCATGGTTCTTC
>TRBV28|16|NA|TRBJ1-3|NA
CASTPFGGRDGNTIYF
TGTGCCAGCACCCCTTTCGGGGGGAGGGATGGAAACACCATATATTTT
>TRBV27|14|TRBD2|TRBJ2-3|NA
CATRGLDQGDTQYF
TGTGCCACCCGGGGACTAGATCAGGGAGATACGCAGTATTTT
>TRBV10-3|15|NA|TRBJ1-2|NA
CAITTRTAPNYGYTF
TGTGCCATCACCACCCGGACAGCGCCTAACTATGGCTACACCTTC
>TRBV25-1|16|TRBD2|TRBJ2-2|NA
CASSEGEAGGHGELFF
TGTGCCAGCAGTGAAGGGGAAGCGGGGGGTCACGGGGAGCTGTTTTTT
>TRBV2|14|NA|TRBJ1-5|NA
CASRLQVSGQPQHF
TGTGCCAGCAGGCTCCAGGTTTCGGGACAGCCCCAGCATTTT
>TRBV5-1|17|TRBD2|TRBJ2-1|NA
CASSREPGLAGGNEQFF
TGCGCCAGCAGCCGCGAACCTGGACTAGCGGGGGGCAATGAGCAGTTCTTC
>TRBV4-1|16|NA|TRBJ2-1|NA
CASSQRVAGYYNEQFF
TGCGCCAGCAGCCAAAGGGTGGCGGGATACTACAATGAGCAGTTCTTC
>TRBV6-6|14|NA|TRBJ2-2|NA
CASRLTGNTGELFF
TGTGCCAGCAGACTCACAGGGAACACCGGGGAGCTGTTTTTT
>TRBV28|13|TRBD2|TRBJ2-7|few
CASRSGTPPEQYF
TGTGCCAGCAGAAGCGGGACCCCCCCCGAGCAGTACTTC
>TRBV9|13|NA|TRBJ2-7|NA
CAGSVTASYEQYF
TGTGCCGGCAGCGTTACAGCCTCCTACGAGCAGTACTTC
>TRBV18|12|NA|TRBJ2-7|NA
CASSPDSHEQYF
TGTGCCAGCTCACCAGATAGCCACGAGCAGTACTTC
>TRBV2|14|NA|TRBJ2-1|NA
CASSVGDNYNEQFF
TGTGCCAGCAGTGTAGGGGACAACTACAATGAGCAGTTCTTC
>TRBV30|15|TRBD2|TRBJ2-1|NA
CAWSDLAGAYNEQFF
TGTGCCTGGAGTGATTTAGCGGGGGCCTACAATGAGCAGTTCTTC
>TRBV4-1|16|NA|TRBJ1-2|NA
CASSQPQWGQGFGYTF
TGCGCCAGCAGCCAACCCCAATGGGGCCAGGGATTCGGCTACACCTTC
>TRBV6-5|14|NA|TRBJ2-7|NA
CASSYRGTDYEQYF
TGTGCCAGCAGTTACCGGGGGACTGATTACGAGCAGTACTTC
>TRBV30|16|NA|TRBJ1-2|NA
CAWSVIKQGDRDGYTF
TGTGCCTGGAGCGTGATTAAACAGGGCGATCGAGATGGCTACACCTTC
>TRBV27|15|TRBD1|TRBJ1-5|NA
CASSLGTGGSQPQHF
TGTGCCAGCAGTCTCGGGACAGGGGGCAGTCAGCCCCAGCATTTT
>TRBV4-2|16|TRBD1|TRBJ2-7|NA
CASSQGDRAGGSEQYF
TGTGCCAGCAGCCAAGGTGATCGAGCAGGGGGCTCCGAGCAGTACTTC
>TRBV19|13|TRBD1|TRBJ2-3|NA
CASSWDRGGEQYF
TGTGCCAGTTCCTGGGACAGGGGCGGAGAGCAGTATTTT
>TRBV11-2|16|TRBD1|TRBJ2-1|NA
CASSPGTGGPTNEQFF
TGTGCCAGCAGCCCCGGGACAGGGGGCCCTACGAATGAGCAGTTCTTC
>TRBV28|13|NA|TRBJ2-2|NA
CASSLAGTGELFF
TGTGCCAGCAGTTTGGCGGGCACCGGGGAGCTGTTTTTT